Listed below are T cell receptor beta chains from one sample, sequenced in a study of cytomegalovirus exposure and HLA in healthy donors. Repertoires were generated with immunoSEQ multiplex PCR, while TCRdb's copy carries only in-frame clones and drops some. The sample includes some 40,000 clones. The sample comprised PBMCs. Receptors originate from a male donor in good health and CMV-seronegative. The CDR3 runs from the conserved cysteine through the conserved F or W. The D gene is left open where the match is weak.

>TRBV4-1|TRBJ2-7|NA|15
TGCGCCAGCAGCCAACTGTTCACAGGGTTCTACGAGCAGTACTTC
CASSQLFTGFYEQYF
>TRBV6-6|TRBJ1-2|NA|13
TGTGCCAGCAGTTACAATGCAGGGGACGGCTACACCTTC
CASSYNAGDGYTF
>TRBV19|TRBJ2-1|NA|16
TGTGCCAGTAGTCCCCAGAGGACTTCAACACCCCATGAGCAGTTCTTC
CASSPQRTSTPHEQFF
>TRBV28|TRBJ1-2|NA|14
TGTGCCAGCAGTTTAAGAGTCGCGGACTATGGCTACACCTTC
CASSLRVADYGYTF
>TRBV6-1|TRBJ2-7|NA|13
TGTGCCAGCATGAATCCCACTGCCTACGAGCAGTACTTC
CASMNPTAYEQYF
>TRBV11-2|TRBJ1-2|TRBD1|14
TGTGCCAGCAGCGGCCGGACAGGGACGAATGGCTACACCTTC
CASSGRTGTNGYTF
>TRBV5-1|TRBJ2-7|NA|13
TGCGCCAGCAGCTTGGACAACGCCTACGAGCAGTACTTC
CASSLDNAYEQYF
>TRBV28|TRBJ2-7|NA|13
TGTGCCGGCAGTTTGGAGGGGCACTACGAGCAGTACTTC
CAGSLEGHYEQYF
>TRBV5-5|TRBJ1-1|NA|13
TGTGCCAGCAGCAGAGAGGGAAACACTGAAGCTTTCTTT
CASSREGNTEAFF
>TRBV7-9|TRBJ2-4|NA|15
TGTGCCAGCAGCTTTGGGGGGGCGGACAAAAACATTCAGTACTTC
CASSFGGADKNIQYF
>TRBV6-1|TRBJ1-2|TRBD1|13
TGTGCCAGCAGCCGGGACAGGGGGCGGGGCTACACCTTC
CASSRDRGRGYTF
>TRBV6-5|TRBJ2-2|NA|14
TGTGCCAGCAGTTACTCAACAGGGAACGGGGAGCTGTTTTTT
CASSYSTGNGELFF
>TRBV5-5|TRBJ2-1|TRBD2|16
TGTGCCAGCAGCTTGAATCCGGCGGGGGGCCTAAATGAGCAGTTCTTC
CASSLNPAGGLNEQFF
>TRBV18|TRBJ1-5|TRBD1|17
TGTGCCAGCTCACCACCCGCCGGACAGGACAAAGCTCAGCCCCAGCATTTT
CASSPPAGQDKAQPQHF
>TRBV29-1|TRBJ1-1|NA|10
TGCAGCGGATCGGACACTGAAGCTTTCTTT
CSGSDTEAFF
>TRBV25-1|TRBJ2-1|TRBD1|16
TGTGCCAGCAGTGTACCGGGACAGGGAACCTACAATGAGCAGTTCTTC
CASSVPGQGTYNEQFF
>TRBV9|TRBJ2-2|NA|14
TGTGCCAGCAGCGTAGGGGCCACAACCGGGGAGCTGTTTTTT
CASSVGATTGELFF
>TRBV7-8|TRBJ1-2|TRBD1|14
TGTGCCAGCAGCTCAGGGGACAGGTTCTATGGCTACACCTTC
CASSSGDRFYGYTF
>TRBV19|TRBJ1-2|NA|14
TGTGCCAGTAGTATAGAGGCCAGGAGGTATGGCTACACCTTC
CASSIEARRYGYTF
>TRBV6-5|TRBJ1-1|TRBD1|14
TGTGCCAGCAGTACAGACAGGGGGCTCACTGAAGCTTTCTTT
CASSTDRGLTEAFF
>TRBV15|TRBJ1-1|NA|14
TGTGCCACCAGCAGAGACCGGTCGGGAGCTGAAGCTTTCTTT
CATSRDRSGAEAFF
>TRBV7-8|TRBJ2-5|NA|14
TGTGCCAGCAGCGCGCGGGACTACCAAGAGACCCAGTACTTC
CASSARDYQETQYF
>TRBV11-2|TRBJ1-2|NA|16
TGTGCCAGCAGCTTACGGGGGAGGGCACCTAACTATGGCTACACCTTC
CASSLRGRAPNYGYTF
>TRBV7-9|TRBJ2-5|NA|14
TGTGCCAGCAGCTTATCTAACAGGCAAGAGACCCAGTACTTC
CASSLSNRQETQYF
>TRBV19|TRBJ2-7|TRBD1|12
TGTGCCAGTAGTTTGTCAGGGGGCGAGCAGTACTTC
CASSLSGGEQYF
>TRBV5-6|TRBJ1-3|NA|15
TGTGCCAGCAGTCGGAGGGATAGCTCTGGAAACACCATATATTTT
CASSRRDSSGNTIYF
>TRBV30|TRBJ2-5|TRBD2|15
TGTGCCTGGAGAGTGGTAGCGGGGTACCAAGAGACCCAGTACTTC
CAWRVVAGYQETQYF
>TRBV30|TRBJ1-5|NA|14
TGTGCCTGGACCCTCGGACAGTATAATCAGCCCCAGCATTTT
CAWTLGQYNQPQHF
>TRBV5-1|TRBJ1-2|NA|17
TGCGCCAGCAGCCCGATTGGGGCAGTCTCGGCTAACTATGGCTACACCTTC
CASSPIGAVSANYGYTF
>TRBV5-1|TRBJ2-7|TRBD2|15
TGCGCCAGCAGTAATAGCGGGGGGGCGTTGTACGAGCAGTACTTC
CASSNSGGALYEQYF